The rows below give T cell receptor beta chains drawn from one sample of a study of T cell clonotyping in hematopoietic cell transplantation. Using immunoSEQ multiplex PCR, the repertoire was profiled, and TCRdb retains in-frame clones only, with some absent. The sample consists of about 19,000 clones, approximately 80% of them appearing once. Sequenced material: peripheral blood mononuclear cells, taken before stem cell transplant. All receptors derive from a man in his 60s with acute myeloid leukemia. Some clones in this sample may be carry-over from other donors' samples. CDR3s include the opening cysteine and the closing phenylalanine or tryptophan.

J: TRBJ1-1
V: TRBV29-1
CDR3: CSVWGSAAFF

J: TRBJ1-2
V: TRBV9
CDR3: CASSTQALGYTF

J: TRBJ1-6
V: TRBV2
CDR3: CASIRVIDSPLHF

J: TRBJ2-7
V: TRBV4-3
CDR3: CASSLLTSGASSYEQYF

J: TRBJ1-6
V: TRBV7-2
CDR3: CASSFRTGFSPLHF

J: TRBJ2-7
V: TRBV27
CDR3: CASSLRAYAYEQYF

J: TRBJ1-2
V: TRBV11-3
CDR3: CASSLVRTVAHGYTF

J: TRBJ1-1
V: TRBV6-5
CDR3: CASSYEGTEAFF

J: TRBJ2-7
V: TRBV30
CDR3: CAWGPRAGAFSYEQYF

J: TRBJ1-2
V: TRBV6-1
CDR3: CASSASDGISYGYTF

J: TRBJ1-5
V: TRBV2
CDR3: CASSYTGDQPQHF

J: TRBJ1-6
V: TRBV30
CDR3: CAFILLDRGESPLHF

J: TRBJ1-5
V: TRBV28
CDR3: CASNPNRGPSNQPQHF

J: TRBJ2-5
V: TRBV6-5
CDR3: CASSSSGGALGQTQYF

J: TRBJ1-1
V: TRBV2
CDR3: CAGQARWDTEAFF

J: TRBJ2-7
V: TRBV7-7
CDR3: CASSLETGPDYEQYF

J: TRBJ2-1
V: TRBV27
CDR3: CASSSGQGGRPTTKNEQFF

J: TRBJ1-5
V: TRBV28
CDR3: CASSRGPNYQPQHF

J: TRBJ2-3
V: TRBV5-1
CDR3: CASSLGGRTYTQYF

J: TRBJ2-1
V: TRBV7-3
CDR3: CASSLLGQGEQFF

J: TRBJ2-1
V: TRBV11-2
CDR3: CASSPLAGPRNEQFF

J: TRBJ2-2
V: TRBV2
CDR3: CASSGGLAQANRELFF

J: TRBJ2-7
V: TRBV27
CDR3: CASRSDGWHEQYF

J: TRBJ2-5
V: TRBV18
CDR3: CASSPGGEETQYF

J: TRBJ2-7
V: TRBV6-5
CDR3: CASSYPWPATEQYF

J: TRBJ2-7
V: TRBV2
CDR3: CASSGSWTGGGYEQYF

J: TRBJ1-5
V: TRBV27
CDR3: CASSAQAQPQHF

J: TRBJ1-2
V: TRBV27
CDR3: CASSLSTGDGYTF

J: TRBJ1-2
V: TRBV19
CDR3: CASSAGQITNYGYTF

J: TRBJ2-3
V: TRBV11-1
CDR3: CASSPSTDTQYF

J: TRBJ1-2
V: TRBV6-5
CDR3: CASSFAGTDKEGYTF

J: TRBJ2-3
V: TRBV2
CDR3: CASSWGLAGGRSTDTQYF

J: TRBJ1-1
V: TRBV5-1
CDR3: CASRTGTGENTEAFF

J: TRBJ1-5
V: TRBV6-1
CDR3: CASRWGVAQPQHF

J: TRBJ2-3
V: TRBV5-1
CDR3: CASSPGTSGGAADTQYF

J: TRBJ2-7
V: TRBV4-3
CDR3: CASSQDWRMASHEQYF

J: TRBJ1-2
V: TRBV6-5
CDR3: CASSYDRELGYGYTF

J: TRBJ2-7
V: TRBV27
CDR3: CASSLEGRDEQYF

J: TRBJ2-1
V: TRBV7-2
CDR3: CASRIGGAHNEQFF

J: TRBJ1-5
V: TRBV19
CDR3: CASSARDSNQPQHF

J: TRBJ2-7
V: TRBV7-8
CDR3: CASSPLSSYEQYF

J: TRBJ1-1
V: TRBV4-1
CDR3: CASRTQVPGTEAFF

J: TRBJ2-2
V: TRBV10-3
CDR3: CAISDASSTGELFF

J: TRBJ2-7
V: TRBV6-5
CDR3: CASSRDISSYEQYF

J: TRBJ1-5
V: TRBV2
CDR3: CASSGDARGQPQHF

J: TRBJ2-7
V: TRBV5-4
CDR3: CASSWGQGDEQYF

J: TRBJ2-5
V: TRBV6-6
CDR3: CASSPLGGGKTQYF

J: TRBJ1-2
V: TRBV29-1
CDR3: CSVEPFGGYGYTF

J: TRBJ2-4
V: TRBV4-3
CDR3: CASSQDRTGENIQYF

J: TRBJ2-3
V: TRBV19
CDR3: CASSTTGTDTQYF

J: TRBJ2-7
V: TRBV5-1
CDR3: CASSLDVGTATYEQYF

J: TRBJ1-3
V: TRBV30
CDR3: CAWSVKGLSGNTIYF

J: TRBJ1-5
V: TRBV18
CDR3: CASSPDFLAGVAISNQPQHF

J: TRBJ1-6
V: TRBV30
CDR3: CAWSDRQEYSPLHF